The entry that follows covers one T cell receptor (beta chain) sequence. Its antigen is as yet unknown. This sample is drawn from a study of T cells in localized non-small cell lung cancer. Study-wide results and limits: Compared with tumor, uninvolved adjacent lung displayed greater T cell clonality, ranking highest overall.

Profiled with immunoSEQ multiplex PCR; TCRdb holds only in-frame clones, not every one. The top ten hold about 54% of the sample, which has roughly 13,000 clones, 86% seen once. Looked up from germline, CDR1 is GTSNPN and CDR2 is SVGIG (reference sequence). Deletions cut 1 base from V and 2 bases from J, with 11 bases between. This CDR3 has 14 amino acids. This sequence originates from a male donor older than 55 with stage III lung adenocarcinoma. The rearrangement links TRBV30 to TRBJ2-5; no firm D call. The sequencing used peripheral blood, collected before any cancer treatment. CDR3 sequence reads: CAWSEARLQETQYF. CDR3 nucleotide sequence: TGTGCCTGGAGTGAGGCTAGGCTACAAGAGACCCAGTACTTC.